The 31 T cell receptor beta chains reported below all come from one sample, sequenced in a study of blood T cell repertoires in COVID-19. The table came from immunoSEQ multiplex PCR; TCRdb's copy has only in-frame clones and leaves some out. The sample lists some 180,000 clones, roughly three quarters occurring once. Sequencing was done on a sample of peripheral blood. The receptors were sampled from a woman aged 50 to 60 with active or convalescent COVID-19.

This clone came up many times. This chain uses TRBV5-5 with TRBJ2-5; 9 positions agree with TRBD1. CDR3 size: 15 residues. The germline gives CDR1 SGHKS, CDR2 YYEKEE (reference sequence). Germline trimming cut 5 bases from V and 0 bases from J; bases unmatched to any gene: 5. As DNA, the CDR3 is TGTGCCAGCAGATACCGGGACAGGGACCAAGAGACCCAGTACTTC. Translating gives CASRYRDRDQETQYF. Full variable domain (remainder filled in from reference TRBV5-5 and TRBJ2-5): DAGVTQSPTHLIKTRGQQVTLRCSPISGHKSVSWYQQVLGQGPQFIFQYYEKEERGRGNFPDRFSARQFPNYSSELNVNALLLGDSALYLCASRYRDRDQETQYFGPGTRLLVL.

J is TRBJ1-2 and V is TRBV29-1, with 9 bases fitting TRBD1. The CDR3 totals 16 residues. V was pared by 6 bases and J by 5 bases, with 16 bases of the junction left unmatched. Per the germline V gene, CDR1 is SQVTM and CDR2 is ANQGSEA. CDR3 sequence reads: CSVGAARQGEGYGYTF. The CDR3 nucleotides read TGCAGCGTAGGGGCAGCCCGACAGGGGGAGGGGTATGGCTACACCTTC.

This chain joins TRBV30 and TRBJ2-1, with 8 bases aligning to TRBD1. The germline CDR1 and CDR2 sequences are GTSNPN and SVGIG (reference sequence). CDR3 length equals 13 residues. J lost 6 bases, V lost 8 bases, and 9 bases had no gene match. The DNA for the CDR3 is TGTGCCCTCCGACAGGGGAACCTCAATGAGCAGTTCTTC. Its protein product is CALRQGNLNEQFF.

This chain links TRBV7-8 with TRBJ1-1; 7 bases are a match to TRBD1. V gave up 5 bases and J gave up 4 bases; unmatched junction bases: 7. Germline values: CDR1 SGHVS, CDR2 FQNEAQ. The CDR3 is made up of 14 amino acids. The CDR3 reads CASSDYRGGTEAFF. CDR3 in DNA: TGTGCCAGCAGCGACTACAGGGGAGGCACTGAAGCTTTCTTT. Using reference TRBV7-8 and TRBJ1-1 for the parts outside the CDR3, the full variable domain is GAGVSQSPRYKVAKRGQDVALRCDPISGHVSLFWYQQALGQGPEFLTYFQNEAQLDKSGLPSDRFFAERPEGSVSTLKIQRTQQEDSAVYLCASSDYRGGTEAFFGQGTRLTVV.

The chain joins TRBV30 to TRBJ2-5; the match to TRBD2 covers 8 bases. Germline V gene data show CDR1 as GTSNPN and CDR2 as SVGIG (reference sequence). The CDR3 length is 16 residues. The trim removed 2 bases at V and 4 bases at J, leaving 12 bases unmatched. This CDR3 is CAWSTTLTSVGETQYF. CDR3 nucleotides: TGTGCCTGGAGTACAACCCTGACTAGCGTAGGAGAGACCCAGTACTTC.

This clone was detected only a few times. CDR3 in amino acids: CASSLAAGMNTEAFF. The DNA for the CDR3 is TGCGCCAGCAGCTTGGCCGCGGGTATGAACACTGAAGCTTTCTTT. V is TRBV5-1 and J is TRBJ1-1, with D unresolved. The length of the CDR3 is 15 residues. Trimming left V 0 bases short and J 0 bases short, with 9 bases between. Per germline, CDR1 SGHRS and CDR2 YFSETQ.

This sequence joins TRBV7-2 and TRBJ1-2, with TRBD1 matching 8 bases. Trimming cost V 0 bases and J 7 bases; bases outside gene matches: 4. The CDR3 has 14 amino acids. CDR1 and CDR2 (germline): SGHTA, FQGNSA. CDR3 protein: CASSLARTGLGYTF. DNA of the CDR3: TGTGCCAGCAGCTTAGCGAGGACAGGGCTTGGCTACACCTTC.

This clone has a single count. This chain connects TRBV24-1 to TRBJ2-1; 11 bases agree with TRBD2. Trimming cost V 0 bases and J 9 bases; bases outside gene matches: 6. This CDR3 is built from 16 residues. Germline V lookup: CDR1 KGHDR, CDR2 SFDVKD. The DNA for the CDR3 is TGTGCCACCAGTGATTTGAACAGGGGGACTAGCGGTGAGCAGTTCTTC. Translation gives CATSDLNRGTSGEQFF.

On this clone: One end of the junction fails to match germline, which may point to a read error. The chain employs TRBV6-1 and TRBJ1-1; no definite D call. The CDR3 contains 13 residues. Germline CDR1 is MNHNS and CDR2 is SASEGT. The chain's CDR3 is CASSEDGNTEAFF. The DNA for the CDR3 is TGTGCCAGCAGCGAAGACGGGAACACTGAAGCTTTCTTT.

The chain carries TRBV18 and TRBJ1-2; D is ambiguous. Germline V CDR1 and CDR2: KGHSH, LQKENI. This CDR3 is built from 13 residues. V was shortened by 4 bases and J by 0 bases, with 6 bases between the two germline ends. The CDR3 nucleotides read TGTGCCAGCTCACAACAGTCTAACTATGGCTACACCTTC. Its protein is CASSQQSNYGYTF.

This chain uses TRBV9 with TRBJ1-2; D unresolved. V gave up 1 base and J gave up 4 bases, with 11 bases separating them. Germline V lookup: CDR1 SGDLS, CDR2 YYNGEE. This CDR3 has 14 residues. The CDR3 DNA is TGTGCCAGCAGCGTACGGGGAGATTTCTATGGCTACACCTTC. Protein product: CASSVRGDFYGYTF.

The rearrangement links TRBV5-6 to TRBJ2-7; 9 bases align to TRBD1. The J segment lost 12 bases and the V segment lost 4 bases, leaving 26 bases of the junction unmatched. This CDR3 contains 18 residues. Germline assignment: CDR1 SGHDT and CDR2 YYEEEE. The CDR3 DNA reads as TGTGCCAGCAGCCTCTACCATCCTGGGACAGGGAGGGACTCCAGCCCGTACTTC. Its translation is CASSLYHPGTGRDSSPYF.

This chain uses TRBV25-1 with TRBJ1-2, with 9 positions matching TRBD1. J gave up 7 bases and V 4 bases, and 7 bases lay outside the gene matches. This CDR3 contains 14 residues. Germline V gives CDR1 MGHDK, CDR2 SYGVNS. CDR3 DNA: TGTGCCAGCAGTGGGGGACAGGGTTTTTTTGGCTACACCTTC. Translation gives CASSGGQGFFGYTF.

The CDR3 DNA follows: TGTGCCAGCAGAGGGTGGGGGACACGGTACAATGAGCAGTTCTTC. Translation: CASRGWGTRYNEQFF. The chain links TRBV4-2 to TRBJ2-1, with D maybe TRBD1 (6 bases). The length of the CDR3 is 15 residues. Germline-derived CDR1 and CDR2 are LGHNA and YNFKEQ. Trimming took off 6 bases at V and 4 bases at J, with 16 bases between the two ends.

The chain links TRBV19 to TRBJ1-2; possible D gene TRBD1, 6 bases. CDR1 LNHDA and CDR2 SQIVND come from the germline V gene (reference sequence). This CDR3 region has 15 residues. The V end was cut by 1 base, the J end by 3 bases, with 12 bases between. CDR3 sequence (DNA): TGTGCCAGTAGTATAGTACTGGGACATGACTATGGCTACACCTTC. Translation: CASSIVLGHDYGYTF.

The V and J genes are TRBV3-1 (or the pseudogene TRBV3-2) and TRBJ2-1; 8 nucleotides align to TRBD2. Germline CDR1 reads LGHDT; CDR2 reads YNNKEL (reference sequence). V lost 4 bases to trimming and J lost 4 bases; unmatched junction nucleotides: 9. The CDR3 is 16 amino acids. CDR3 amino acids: CASSPGSGGSYNEQFF. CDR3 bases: TGTGCCAGCAGCCCCGGAAGCGGGGGATCATACAATGAGCAGTTCTTC.

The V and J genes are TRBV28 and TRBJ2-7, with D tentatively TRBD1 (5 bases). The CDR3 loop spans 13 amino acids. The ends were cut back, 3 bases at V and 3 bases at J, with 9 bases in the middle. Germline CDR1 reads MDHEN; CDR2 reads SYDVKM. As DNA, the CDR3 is TGTGCCAGCAGTTTTAGACAGTACTACGAGCAGTACTTC. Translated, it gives CASSFRQYYEQYF.

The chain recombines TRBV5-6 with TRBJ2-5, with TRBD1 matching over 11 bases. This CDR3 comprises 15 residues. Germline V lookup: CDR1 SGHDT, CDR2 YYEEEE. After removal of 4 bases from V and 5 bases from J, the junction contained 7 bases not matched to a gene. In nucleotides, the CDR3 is TGTGCCAGCAGCGACCGGGACAGGGGGTCGGAGACCCAGTACTTC. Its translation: CASSDRDRGSETQYF.

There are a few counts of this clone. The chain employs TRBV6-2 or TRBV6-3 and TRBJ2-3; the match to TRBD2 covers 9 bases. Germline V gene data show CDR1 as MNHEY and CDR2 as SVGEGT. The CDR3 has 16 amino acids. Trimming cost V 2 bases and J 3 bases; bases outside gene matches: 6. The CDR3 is CASSYVAGGVTDTQYF. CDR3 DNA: TGTGCCAGCAGTTACGTGGCGGGAGGGGTGACAGATACGCAGTATTTT.

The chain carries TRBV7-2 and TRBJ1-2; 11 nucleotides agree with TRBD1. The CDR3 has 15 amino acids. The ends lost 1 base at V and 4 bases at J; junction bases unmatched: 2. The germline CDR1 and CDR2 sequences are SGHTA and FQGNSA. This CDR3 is CASSLVGQGAYGYTF. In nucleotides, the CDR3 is TGTGCCAGCAGCTTAGTCGGACAGGGGGCCTATGGCTACACCTTC.

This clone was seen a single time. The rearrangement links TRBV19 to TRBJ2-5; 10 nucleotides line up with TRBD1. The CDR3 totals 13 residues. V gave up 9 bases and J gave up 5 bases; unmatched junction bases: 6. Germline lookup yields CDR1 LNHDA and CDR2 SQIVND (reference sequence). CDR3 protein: CASRDRGLETQYF. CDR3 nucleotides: TGTGCCAGCCGGGACAGGGGCCTGGAGACCCAGTACTTC.

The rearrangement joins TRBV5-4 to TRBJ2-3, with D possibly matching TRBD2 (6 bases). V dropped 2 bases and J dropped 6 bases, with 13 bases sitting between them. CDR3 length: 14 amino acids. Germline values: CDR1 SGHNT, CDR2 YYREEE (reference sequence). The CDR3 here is CASSFDSGVDTQYF. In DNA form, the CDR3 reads TGTGCCAGCAGCTTTGACTCGGGGGTGGATACGCAGTATTTT. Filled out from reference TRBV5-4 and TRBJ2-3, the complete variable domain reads ETGVTQSPTHLIKTRGQQVTLRCSSQSGHNTVSWYQQALGQGPQFIFQYYREEENGRGNFPPRFSGLQFPNYSSELNVNALELDDSALYLCASSFDSGVDTQYFGPGTRLTVL.

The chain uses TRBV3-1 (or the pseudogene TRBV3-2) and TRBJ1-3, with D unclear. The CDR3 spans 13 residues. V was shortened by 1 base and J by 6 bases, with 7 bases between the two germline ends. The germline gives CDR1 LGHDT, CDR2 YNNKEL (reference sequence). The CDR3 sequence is CASSQGAQNTIYF. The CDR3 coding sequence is TGTGCCAGCAGCCAAGGGGCGCAAAACACCATATATTTT.

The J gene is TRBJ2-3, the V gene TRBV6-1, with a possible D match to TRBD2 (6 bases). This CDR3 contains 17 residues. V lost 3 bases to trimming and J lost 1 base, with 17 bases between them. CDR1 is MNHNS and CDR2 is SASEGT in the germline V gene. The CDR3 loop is CASSELSREEGTDTQYF. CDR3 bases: TGTGCCAGCAGTGAGTTGAGCAGGGAGGAGGGCACAGATACGCAGTATTTT.

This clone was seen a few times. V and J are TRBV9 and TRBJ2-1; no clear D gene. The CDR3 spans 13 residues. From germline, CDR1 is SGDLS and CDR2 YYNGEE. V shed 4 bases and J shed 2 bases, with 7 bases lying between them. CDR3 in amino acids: CASSPTAYNEQFF. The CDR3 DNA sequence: TGTGCCAGCAGCCCGACTGCCTACAATGAGCAGTTCTTC.

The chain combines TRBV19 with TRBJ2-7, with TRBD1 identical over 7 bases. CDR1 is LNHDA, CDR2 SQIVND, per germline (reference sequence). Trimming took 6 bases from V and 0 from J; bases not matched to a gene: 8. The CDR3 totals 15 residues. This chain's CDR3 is CASRPTGVTSYEQYF. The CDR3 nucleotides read TGTGCCAGTAGGCCCACAGGGGTGACCTCCTACGAGCAGTACTTC.

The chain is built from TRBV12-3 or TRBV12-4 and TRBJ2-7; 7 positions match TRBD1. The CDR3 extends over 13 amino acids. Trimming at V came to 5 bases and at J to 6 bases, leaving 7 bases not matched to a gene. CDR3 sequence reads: CASSPRQGTEQYF. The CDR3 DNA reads TGTGCCAGCAGTCCCCGACAGGGTACCGAGCAGTACTTC.

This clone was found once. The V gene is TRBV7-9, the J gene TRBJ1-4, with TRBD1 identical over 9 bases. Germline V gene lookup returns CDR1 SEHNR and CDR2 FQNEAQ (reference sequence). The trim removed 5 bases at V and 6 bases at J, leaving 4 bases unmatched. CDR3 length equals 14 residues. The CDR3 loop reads CASSPDRGYEKLFF. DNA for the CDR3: TGTGCCAGCAGCCCGGACAGGGGTTATGAAAAACTGTTTTTT.

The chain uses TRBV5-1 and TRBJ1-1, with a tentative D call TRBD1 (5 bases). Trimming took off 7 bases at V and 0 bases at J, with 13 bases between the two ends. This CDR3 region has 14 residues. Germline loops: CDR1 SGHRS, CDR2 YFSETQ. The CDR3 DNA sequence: TGCGCCAGCGGCGACCCGACAGTGAACACTGAAGCTTTCTTT. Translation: CASGDPTVNTEAFF.

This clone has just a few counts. This CDR3 reads CAWSKQGATYGYTF. CDR3 coding DNA: TGTGCCTGGAGCAAACAGGGCGCGACCTATGGCTACACCTTC. The chain links TRBV30 to TRBJ1-2, with D possibly being TRBD1 (6 bases). Germline CDR1 is GTSNPN and CDR2 is SVGIG (reference sequence). This CDR3 region has 14 residues. V lost 3 bases, J lost 4 bases, and 15 bases lay in between.

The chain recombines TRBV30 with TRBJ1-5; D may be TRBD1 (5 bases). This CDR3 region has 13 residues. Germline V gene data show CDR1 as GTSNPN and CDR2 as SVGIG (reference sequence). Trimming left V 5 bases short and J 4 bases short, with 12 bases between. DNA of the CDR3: TGTGCCTGGCGAGACAGACTAAATCAGCCCCAGCATTTT. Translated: CAWRDRLNQPQHF.